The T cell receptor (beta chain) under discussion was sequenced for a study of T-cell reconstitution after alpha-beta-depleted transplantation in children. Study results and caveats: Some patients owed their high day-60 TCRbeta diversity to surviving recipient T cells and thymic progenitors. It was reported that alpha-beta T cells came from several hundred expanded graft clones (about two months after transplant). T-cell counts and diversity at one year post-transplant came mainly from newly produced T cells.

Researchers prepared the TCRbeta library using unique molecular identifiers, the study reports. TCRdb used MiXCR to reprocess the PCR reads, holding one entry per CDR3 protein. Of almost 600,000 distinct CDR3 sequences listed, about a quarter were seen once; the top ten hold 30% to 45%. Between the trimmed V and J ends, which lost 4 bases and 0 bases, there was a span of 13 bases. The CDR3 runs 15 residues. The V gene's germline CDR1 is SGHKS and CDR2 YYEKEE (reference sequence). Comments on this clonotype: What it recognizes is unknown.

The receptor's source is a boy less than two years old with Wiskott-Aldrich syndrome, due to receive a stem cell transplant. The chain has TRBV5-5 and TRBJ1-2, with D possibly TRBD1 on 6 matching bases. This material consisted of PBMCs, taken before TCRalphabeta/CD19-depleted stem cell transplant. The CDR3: CASSPMGQANYGYTF. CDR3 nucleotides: TGTGCCAGCAGCCCGATGGGACAAGCTAACTATGGCTACACCTTC.